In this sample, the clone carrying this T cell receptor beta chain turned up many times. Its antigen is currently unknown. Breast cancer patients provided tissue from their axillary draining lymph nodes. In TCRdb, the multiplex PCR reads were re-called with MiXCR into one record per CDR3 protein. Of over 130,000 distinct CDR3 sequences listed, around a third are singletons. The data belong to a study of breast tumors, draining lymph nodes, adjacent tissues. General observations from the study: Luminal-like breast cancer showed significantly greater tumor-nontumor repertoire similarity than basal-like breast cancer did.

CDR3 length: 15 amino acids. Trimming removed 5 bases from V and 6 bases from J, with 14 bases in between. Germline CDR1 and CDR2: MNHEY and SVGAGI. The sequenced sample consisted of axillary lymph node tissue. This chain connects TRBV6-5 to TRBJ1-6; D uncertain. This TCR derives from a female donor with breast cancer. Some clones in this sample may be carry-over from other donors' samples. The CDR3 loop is CASSNDRALNSPLHF. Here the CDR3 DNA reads TGTGCCAGCAGTAATGATCGGGCCCTTAATTCACCCCTCCACTTT.